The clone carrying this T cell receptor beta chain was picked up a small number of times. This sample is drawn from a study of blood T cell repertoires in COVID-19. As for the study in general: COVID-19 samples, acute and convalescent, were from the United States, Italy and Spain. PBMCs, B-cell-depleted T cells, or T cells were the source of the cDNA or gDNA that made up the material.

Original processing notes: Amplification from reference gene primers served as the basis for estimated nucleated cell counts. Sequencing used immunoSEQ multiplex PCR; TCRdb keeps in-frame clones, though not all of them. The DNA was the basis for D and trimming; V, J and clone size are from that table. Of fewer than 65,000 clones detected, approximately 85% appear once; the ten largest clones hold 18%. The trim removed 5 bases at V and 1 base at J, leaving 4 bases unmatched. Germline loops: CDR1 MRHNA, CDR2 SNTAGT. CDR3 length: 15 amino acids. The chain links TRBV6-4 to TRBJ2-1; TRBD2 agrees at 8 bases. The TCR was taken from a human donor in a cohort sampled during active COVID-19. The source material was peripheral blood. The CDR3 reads CASSLERGSYNEQFF. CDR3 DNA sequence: TGTGCCAGCAGTCTTGAGCGGGGGTCCTACAATGAGCAGTTCTTC.